A selection of T cell receptor beta chains follows, all from one sample in a study of a mutant IDH1 vaccine in newly diagnosed glioma. No antigens are known for them. TCRdb's table, derived via immunoSEQ multiplex PCR, lists solely in-frame clones and lacks some. Of 50,000 to 70,000 clones listed, roughly 71% are singletons. Sample: PBMCs, taken from a glioma patient whose treatment included an IDH1 peptide vaccine. The receptors here all came from a man between 45 and 60 years old with glioma. Both conserved end residues are part of each CDR3. The D gene is left open where the match is weak. Rows may omit the clone size; those that give it use once, few, many or a size class.

size: -
J: TRBJ2-6
D: -
V: TRBV29-1
CDR3: CSVRSGANVLTF
DNA: TGCAGCGTTCGCTCTGGGGCCAACGTCCTGACTTTC

size: once
J: TRBJ1-3
D: TRBD1
V: TRBV6-5
CDR3: CASSLTGSGNTIYF
DNA: TGTGCCAGCAGTTTGACAGGGTCAGGAAACACCATATATTTT

size: -
J: TRBJ1-2
D: TRBD1
V: TRBV6-1
CDR3: CASSTGGRGYTF
DNA: TGTGCCAGCAGCACAGGGGGTCGCGGCTACACCTTC

size: -
J: TRBJ2-7
D: -
V: TRBV20-1
CDR3: CSAPRRGEQYF
DNA: TGCAGTGCTCCACGGAGGGGCGAGCAGTACTTC

size: few
J: TRBJ1-4
D: TRBD1
V: TRBV19
CDR3: CASSARQGAREKLFF
DNA: TGTGCCAGTAGTGCGCGACAGGGGGCAAGAGAAAAACTGTTTTTT

size: -
J: TRBJ2-3
D: -
V: TRBV7-8
CDR3: CASSLQTGNTQYF
DNA: TGTGCCAGCAGCCTTCAAACAGGGAATACGCAGTATTTT

size: -
J: TRBJ2-2
D: -
V: TRBV18
CDR3: CASSKQGHTGELFF
DNA: TGTGCCAGCTCCAAACAGGGTCACACCGGGGAGCTGTTTTTT

size: -
J: TRBJ2-1
D: -
V: TRBV4-2
CDR3: CASSHTGSSYNEQFF
DNA: TGTGCCAGCAGCCACACAGGGAGCTCCTACAATGAGCAGTTCTTC

size: -
J: TRBJ2-1
D: -
V: TRBV10-3
CDR3: CAISLTPGDSQFF
DNA: TGTGCCATCAGTTTAACCCCGGGTGACTCGCAGTTCTTC

size: -
J: TRBJ1-1
D: -
V: TRBV5-4
CDR3: CASRGSETGWTEAFF
DNA: TGTGCCAGCAGAGGCTCTGAGACTGGGTGGACTGAAGCTTTCTTT

size: -
J: TRBJ1-1
D: -
V: TRBV19
CDR3: CASIGHLNTEAFF
DNA: TGTGCCAGTATTGGGCATTTGAACACTGAAGCTTTCTTT

size: few
J: TRBJ2-2
D: TRBD1
V: TRBV5-1
CDR3: CARRTGFKSGELFF
DNA: TGCGCCAGAAGGACAGGGTTCAAATCCGGGGAGCTGTTTTTT

size: -
J: TRBJ2-7
D: TRBD2
V: TRBV7-3
CDR3: CASSLGLAGVEEQYF
DNA: TGTGCCAGCAGCCTGGGACTAGCGGGGGTGGAAGAGCAGTACTTC

size: -
J: TRBJ2-7
D: TRBD2
V: TRBV27
CDR3: CASSSGTSAGEQYF
DNA: TGTGCCAGCAGCTCCGGGACTAGCGCCGGGGAGCAGTACTTC

size: -
J: TRBJ1-6
D: -
V: TRBV6-5
CDR3: CASSRSLNSPLHF
DNA: TGTGCCAGCAGCCGCTCTCTTAATTCACCCCTCCACTTT

size: -
J: TRBJ2-5
D: TRBD2
V: TRBV2
CDR3: CASSEALAGDRTQYF
DNA: TGTGCCAGCAGTGAAGCACTAGCGGGGGACCGGACCCAGTACTTC

size: -
J: TRBJ1-2
D: TRBD1
V: TRBV29-1
CDR3: CSVAGTGALGGYTF
DNA: TGCAGCGTTGCTGGGACAGGAGCCTTGGGGGGCTACACCTTC

size: -
J: TRBJ1-5
D: -
V: TRBV30
CDR3: CAWSVWGSQPQHF
DNA: TGTGCCTGGAGTGTATGGGGAAGTCAGCCCCAGCATTTT

size: -
J: TRBJ1-6
D: TRBD1
V: TRBV7-9
CDR3: CASSLGDRNNSPLHF
DNA: TGTGCCAGCAGCTTAGGGGACAGGAATAATTCACCCCTCCACTTT

size: -
J: TRBJ1-6
D: -
V: TRBV15
CDR3: CATSRSSGDPYNSPLHF
DNA: TGTGCCACCAGCAGATCCTCGGGGGACCCCTATAATTCACCCCTCCACTTT

size: -
J: TRBJ2-3
D: -
V: TRBV18
CDR3: CASATQTDTQYF
DNA: TGTGCCAGCGCGACACAGACAGATACGCAGTATTTT

size: -
J: TRBJ2-5
D: TRBD1
V: TRBV5-1
CDR3: CASSSGQGGETQYF
DNA: TGCGCCAGCAGCTCCGGACAGGGGGGAGAGACCCAGTACTTC

size: -
J: TRBJ1-2
D: TRBD1
V: TRBV25-1
CDR3: CASSEFGRGHGGYTF
DNA: TGTGCCAGCAGTGAATTCGGGAGGGGGCACGGTGGCTACACCTTC

size: -
J: TRBJ2-3
D: -
V: TRBV19
CDR3: CASSIQGGDTDTQYF
DNA: TGTGCCAGTAGTATACAGGGAGGAGACACAGATACGCAGTATTTT

size: once
J: TRBJ1-4
D: TRBD1
V: TRBV10-2
CDR3: CASLAGGGQGHEKLFF
DNA: TGCGCCAGCCTCGCCGGGGGAGGACAGGGACACGAAAAACTGTTTTTT

size: -
J: TRBJ2-7
D: TRBD1
V: TRBV28
CDR3: CASSSFIDWDRPSGHIEQYF
DNA: TGTGCCAGCAGTTCCTTTATAGATTGGGACAGGCCCTCAGGGCATATCGAGCAGTACTTC

size: -
J: TRBJ1-6
D: -
V: TRBV7-9
CDR3: CASSASLARSPLHF
DNA: TGTGCCAGCAGCGCAAGCCTGGCGAGGTCACCCCTCCACTTT

size: few
J: TRBJ2-7
D: TRBD1
V: TRBV19
CDR3: CASAPGQGGLLSYEQYF
DNA: TGTGCCAGCGCTCCGGGACAGGGGGGCCTCCTCTCCTACGAGCAGTACTTC

size: -
J: TRBJ1-4
D: -
V: TRBV18
CDR3: CASSPGVATNEKLFF
DNA: TGTGCCAGCTCACCCGGGGTGGCAACTAATGAAAAACTGTTTTTT

size: -
J: TRBJ1-2
D: TRBD1
V: TRBV2
CDR3: CASSDRGRAHGYTF
DNA: TGTGCCAGCAGTGACAGGGGGCGAGCACATGGCTACACCTTC

size: -
J: TRBJ2-1
D: -
V: TRBV4-1
CDR3: CASSPEVNYNEQFF
DNA: TGCGCCAGCAGTCCGGAGGTAAACTACAATGAGCAGTTCTTC

size: -
J: TRBJ1-5
D: -
V: TRBV30
CDR3: CAWSVDTDQPQHF
DNA: TGTGCCTGGAGTGTAGACACCGATCAGCCCCAGCATTTT

size: -
J: TRBJ2-2
D: -
V: TRBV7-6
CDR3: CASSSSSAGELFF
DNA: TGTGCCAGCAGCTCTTCTAGCGCCGGGGAGCTGTTTTTT

size: -
J: TRBJ2-7
D: -
V: TRBV4-3
CDR3: CASSQGASPPNEQYF
DNA: TGCGCCAGCAGCCAAGGGGCCAGTCCCCCTAACGAGCAGTACTTC

size: -
J: TRBJ1-5
D: TRBD1
V: TRBV28
CDR3: CASSPPGTGEEPQHF
DNA: TGTGCCAGCAGCCCTCCCGGGACAGGGGAAGAGCCCCAGCATTTT

size: -
J: TRBJ1-3
D: -
V: TRBV9
CDR3: CASSVSTGGRSSGNTIYF
DNA: TGTGCCAGCAGCGTATCTACCGGAGGACGGTCCTCTGGAAACACCATATATTTT

size: -
J: TRBJ2-1
D: TRBD1
V: TRBV6-1
CDR3: CASRPRDRTYNEQFF
DNA: TGTGCCAGCAGACCCCGGGACAGGACCTACAATGAGCAGTTCTTC

size: -
J: TRBJ2-7
D: -
V: TRBV18
CDR3: CASSPGTADYEQYF
DNA: TGTGCCAGCTCACCAGGCACAGCAGACTACGAGCAGTACTTC

size: -
J: TRBJ1-2
D: -
V: TRBV7-2
CDR3: CASSSRANYGYTF
DNA: TGTGCCAGCAGCTCCAGAGCTAACTATGGCTACACCTTC

size: few
J: TRBJ2-1
D: -
V: TRBV4-2
CDR3: CASSQPFDNEQFF
DNA: TGTGCCAGCAGCCAACCCTTTGACAATGAGCAGTTCTTC

size: -
J: TRBJ1-2
D: TRBD1
V: TRBV4-3
CDR3: CASSKGGQGNYGYTF
DNA: TGCGCCAGCAGCAAAGGGGGACAGGGCAACTATGGCTACACCTTC

size: -
J: TRBJ2-5
D: TRBD1
V: TRBV2
CDR3: CASSEAETGERSQYF
DNA: TGTGCCAGCAGTGAAGCCGAGACAGGGGAGCGGTCCCAGTACTTC

size: -
J: TRBJ1-2
D: -
V: TRBV7-9
CDR3: CASSLADYGYTF
DNA: TGTGCCAGCAGCTTAGCGGACTATGGCTACACCTTC

size: -
J: TRBJ2-6
D: -
V: TRBV7-9
CDR3: CASSSRSSSSGANVLTF
DNA: TGTGCCAGCAGCTCCCGGTCCTCAAGCTCTGGGGCCAACGTCCTGACTTTC

size: -
J: TRBJ2-1
D: TRBD2
V: TRBV7-9
CDR3: CASSNSGGGYEQFF
DNA: TGTGCCAGCAGCAATAGCGGGGGGGGGTATGAGCAGTTCTTC

size: -
J: TRBJ1-2
D: -
V: TRBV18
CDR3: CASSPEGRDYGYTF
DNA: TGTGCCAGCTCACCAGAGGGGCGCGACTATGGCTACACCTTC

size: few
J: TRBJ2-2
D: -
V: TRBV5-4
CDR3: CASSRDRPTGELFF
DNA: TGTGCCAGCAGCCGCGACAGGCCCACCGGGGAGCTGTTTTTT

size: -
J: TRBJ2-7
D: TRBD2
V: TRBV7-3
CDR3: CASRTSGGSAEQYF
DNA: TGTGCCAGCCGAACCTCGGGGGGGAGCGCCGAGCAGTACTTC

size: -
J: TRBJ2-6
D: -
V: TRBV4-1
CDR3: CASSHFGSGANVLTF
DNA: TGCGCCAGCAGCCATTTTGGCTCTGGGGCCAACGTCCTGACTTTC

size: once
J: TRBJ2-1
D: TRBD1
V: TRBV6-1
CDR3: CASNQDRGRIGEQFF
DNA: TGTGCCAGCAACCAAGACAGGGGGCGTATAGGTGAGCAGTTCTTC

size: few
J: TRBJ2-1
D: -
V: TRBV30
CDR3: CAWGGVGEQFF
DNA: TGTGCCTGGGGAGGGGTGGGTGAGCAGTTCTTC

size: -
J: TRBJ1-1
D: TRBD1
V: TRBV5-1
CDR3: CASSPQGQGGTTEAFF
DNA: TGCGCCAGCAGCCCTCAGGGACAGGGTGGAACAACTGAAGCTTTCTTT

size: -
J: TRBJ1-1
D: TRBD1
V: TRBV9
CDR3: CASSRDSELAAGAFF
DNA: TGTGCCAGCAGCCGGGACAGTGAGCTTGCCGCTGGAGCTTTCTTT